The rows below give T cell receptor beta chains drawn from one sample of a study of T cells after yellow fever vaccination. One entry per CDR3 protein, called by TCRdb with MiXCR from the 5' RACE reads. The sample comprises around 360,000 distinct CDR3 sequences, 11% of which are singletons, and roughly 18% rests with the top ten. Sequencing was performed on PBMCs, taken on the day of the first yellow fever vaccination. Receptors were obtained from a man between 18 and 29 years old who received the YFV17D yellow fever vaccine. Both conserved end residues are part of each CDR3. The D gene is left open where the match is weak. Part of the rows lack a size; the others show once, few, many or a class for expanded clones.

d_call	clone_size	v_call	j_call	cdr3_aa	cdr3_nt
TRBD1	NA	TRBV18	TRBJ2-5	CASSPGQGGGETQYF	TGCGCCAGCAGCCCCGGACAGGGTGGGGGAGAGACCCAGTACTTC
NA	NA	TRBV6-1	TRBJ2-7	CASSDRSGPPPYEQYF	TGTGCCAGCAGTGACCGGAGCGGGCCTCCCCCCTACGAGCAGTACTTC
NA	many	TRBV24-1	TRBJ2-5	CATSLNQETQYF	TGTGCCACCAGTCTCAATCAAGAGACCCAGTACTTC
NA	many	TRBV27	TRBJ1-1	CASSPEAEAFF	TGTGCCAGCAGCCCCGAGGCCGAAGCTTTCTTT
TRBD1	NA	TRBV7-9	TRBJ2-3	CACSFLQGIITDTQYF	TGTGCCTGCAGCTTCCTACAGGGGATAATCACAGATACGCAGTATTTT
TRBD1	NA	TRBV5-1	TRBJ1-2	CASSSDRDYGYTF	TGCGCCAGCAGCTCGGACAGGGACTATGGCTACACCTTC
NA	few	TRBV5-4	TRBJ1-2	CASSFPGGRGNGYTF	TGTGCCAGCAGCTTCCCCGGGGGCAGGGGTAACGGCTACACCTTC
TRBD1	NA	TRBV11-2	TRBJ1-5	CASSWSRDSVLGGNQPQHF	TGTGCCAGCAGCTGGTCCCGGGACAGTGTACTTGGGGGCAATCAGCCCCAGCATTTT
NA	few	TRBV6-1	TRBJ2-3	CASSEVAGNADTQYF	TGTGCCAGCAGTGAAGTGGCAGGGAACGCCGATACGCAGTATTTT
NA	NA	TRBV1	TRBJ2-1	CTSSQDWKQFF	TGCACCAGCAGCCAAGATTGGAAGCAGTTCTTC
NA	NA	TRBV4-3	TRBJ1-2	CASSQGLGEGGGYTF	TGCGCCAGCAGCCAAGGGTTGGGGGAAGGGGGTGGCTACACCTTC
NA	few	TRBV30	TRBJ1-2	CAWKAAGHGYTF	TGTGCCTGGAAGGCGGCCGGGCATGGCTACACCTTC
NA	few	TRBV3-1	TRBJ1-1	CASSPSGENPLNTEAFF	TGTGCCAGCAGCCCTTCGGGAGAAAACCCCTTGAACACTGAAGCTTTCTTT
NA	NA	TRBV7-9	TRBJ2-5	CASSWDPEQETQYF	TGTGCCAGCAGCTGGGACCCGGAGCAAGAGACCCAGTACTTC
TRBD1	many	TRBV4-2	TRBJ1-1	CASSQAGTGGWTEAFF	TGTGCCAGCAGCCAAGCCGGGACAGGGGGTTGGACTGAAGCTTTCTTT
TRBD2	NA	TRBV29-1	TRBJ2-1	CSAGEDPGLAGGQNYNEQFF	TGCAGCGCTGGGGAGGACCCGGGACTAGCGGGGGGCCAAAACTACAATGAGCAGTTCTTC
NA	many	TRBV29-1	TRBJ1-1	CSVRPMNTEAFF	TGCAGCGTCCGACCCATGAACACTGAAGCTTTCTTT
TRBD1	NA	TRBV4-3	TRBJ1-1	CASSQVRGRDTEAFF	TGCGCCAGCAGCCAAGTTAGGGGGCGCGACACTGAAGCTTTCTTT
NA	NA	TRBV5-1	TRBJ2-5	CASSSPSGSQETQYF	TGCGCCAGCAGCTCCCCTTCGGGTAGCCAAGAGACCCAGTACTTC
NA	few	TRBV20-1	TRBJ1-6	CSARDGARAYNSPLHF	TGCAGTGCTAGAGATGGGGCCAGGGCCTATAATTCACCCCTCCACTTT
NA	once	TRBV20-1	TRBJ2-2	CSARDRRRFGTGEQFF	TGCAGTGCTAGAGATCGTAGGCGCTTCGGCACCGGGGAGCAGTTTTTT
NA	few	TRBV14	TRBJ2-3	CASSQDTGPLSTDTQYF	TGTGCCAGCAGCCAAGATACAGGGCCCCTCAGCACAGATACGCAGTATTTT
TRBD1	NA	TRBV9	TRBJ2-5	CASSVSGQGALETQYF	TGTGCCAGCAGCGTATCGGGACAGGGGGCATTGGAGACCCAGTACTTC
NA	few	TRBV7-3	TRBJ2-3	CASKRDRYTDTQYF	TGTGCCAGCAAAAGGGACCGTTACACAGATACGCAGTATTTT
NA	many	TRBV10-3	TRBJ1-6	CAISQGNYNSPLHF	TGTGCCATCAGCCAGGGTAACTACAATTCACCCCTCCACTTT
NA	NA	TRBV20-1	TRBJ2-1	CSARAIGYNEQFF	TGCAGTGCCCGCGCGATAGGCTACAATGAGCAGTTCTTC
NA	few	TRBV7-9	TRBJ1-2	CASSFPWAGGDGYTF	TGTGCCAGCAGCTTCCCCTGGGCGGGGGGCGATGGCTACACCTTC
NA	NA	TRBV28	TRBJ1-6	CASRRQSNSPLHF	TGTGCCTCCCGTCGGCAGAGTAATTCACCCCTCCACTTT
NA	few	TRBV2	TRBJ2-5	CASSDPPVWGETQYF	TGTGCCAGCAGTGATCCCCCTGTTTGGGGAGAGACCCAGTACTTC
TRBD1	NA	TRBV20-1	TRBJ2-5	CSARVPGGGETQYF	TGCAGTGCTAGAGTCCCAGGGGGCGGTGAGACCCAGTACTTC
TRBD1	few	TRBV12-3/TRBV12-4	TRBJ1-5	CASRQGAQPQHF	TGTGCCAGCAGGCAGGGGGCCCAGCCCCAGCATTTT
TRBD1	few	TRBV4-3	TRBJ1-2	CASSRGQGRRSNYGYTF	TGCGCCAGCAGCCGAGGACAGGGGAGAAGATCTAACTATGGCTACACCTTC
NA	few	TRBV7-2	TRBJ2-5	CASSTWTPPETQYF	TGTGCCAGCAGCACTTGGACGCCGCCAGAGACCCAGTACTTC
NA	NA	TRBV12-3/TRBV12-4	TRBJ1-4	CASSPRQAGLFF	TGTGCCAGCAGTCCCAGACAGGCCGGACTGTTTTTT
NA	many	TRBV7-3	TRBJ2-2	CASSSYGELFF	TGTGCCAGCAGCAGTTACGGGGAGCTGTTTTTT
NA	NA	TRBV27	TRBJ1-1	CASRGGLDNTEAFF	TGTGCCAGCAGAGGAGGACTGGACAACACTGAAGCTTTCTTT
NA	NA	TRBV18	TRBJ1-4	CASSPRSATNEKLFF	TGTGCCAGCTCACCGAGGAGTGCAACTAATGAAAAACTGTTTTTT
NA	many	TRBV12-3/TRBV12-4	TRBJ2-6	CASSSSGLANVLTF	TGTGCCAGCAGTTCCTCCGGGTTGGCCAACGTCCTGACTTTC
NA	few	TRBV4-3	TRBJ2-3	CASSVGTLSSTDTQYF	TGCGCCAGCAGCGTCGGGACATTATCTAGCACAGATACGCAGTATTTT
NA	many	TRBV5-1	TRBJ2-7	CASSLDYSYEQYF	TGCGCCAGCAGCTTGGACTACTCCTACGAGCAGTACTTC
NA	NA	TRBV7-6	TRBJ1-2	CASSLYETDGYTF	TGTGCCAGCAGCTTATATGAGACAGATGGCTACACCTTC
NA	few	TRBV20-1	TRBJ2-3	CSVNRLTDTQYF	TGCAGTGTCAACAGGTTGACAGATACGCAGTATTTT
NA	NA	TRBV4-1	TRBJ2-1	CASSQVGAGNNEQFF	TGCGCCAGCAGCCAAGTCGGTGCGGGGAACAATGAGCAGTTCTTC
NA	NA	TRBV11-3	TRBJ2-3	CASTSEEGITDTQYF	TGTGCCAGTACTTCCGAGGAGGGAATCACAGATACGCAGTATTTT
NA	NA	TRBV5-4	TRBJ1-2	CASSLSGAGYGYTF	TGTGCCAGCAGCTTGTCAGGGGCCGGCTATGGCTACACCTTC
TRBD1	NA	TRBV12-3/TRBV12-4	TRBJ1-6	CASSLTGWFSPLHF	TGTGCCAGCAGTTTGACAGGGTGGTTTTCACCCCTCCACTTT
NA	few	TRBV3-1	TRBJ1-1	CASSQNRAEAFF	TGTGCCAGCAGCCAGAACAGGGCTGAAGCTTTCTTT
NA	many	TRBV30	TRBJ2-5	CAWSPWLETQYF	TGTGCCTGGAGTCCCTGGTTGGAGACCCAGTACTTC
NA	NA	TRBV6-6	TRBJ2-3	CASRGLSTDTQYF	TGTGCCAGCCGGGGACTCAGCACAGATACGCAGTATTTT
NA	many	TRBV5-1	TRBJ1-1	CASSLEGLMNTEAFF	TGCGCCAGCAGCTTGGAGGGACTGATGAACACTGAAGCTTTCTTT
NA	NA	TRBV21-1	TRBJ1-2	CASSKVGASYGYTF	TGTGCCAGCAGCAAAGTTGGGGCGTCCTATGGCTACACCTTC